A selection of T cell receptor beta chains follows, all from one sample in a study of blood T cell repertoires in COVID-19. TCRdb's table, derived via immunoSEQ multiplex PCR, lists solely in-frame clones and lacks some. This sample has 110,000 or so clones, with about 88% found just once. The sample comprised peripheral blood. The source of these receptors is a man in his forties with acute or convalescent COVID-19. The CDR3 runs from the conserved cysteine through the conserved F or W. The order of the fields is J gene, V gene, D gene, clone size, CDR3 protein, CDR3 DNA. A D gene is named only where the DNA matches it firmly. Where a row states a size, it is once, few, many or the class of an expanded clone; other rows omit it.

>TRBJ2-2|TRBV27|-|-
CASSSRWGGFNTGELFF
TGTGCCAGCAGTTCTCGTTGGGGAGGTTTTAACACCGGGGAGCTGTTTTTT
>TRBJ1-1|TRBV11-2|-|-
CASSLSGGYTEAFF
TGTGCCAGCAGCTTAAGCGGGGGTTATACTGAAGCTTTCTTT
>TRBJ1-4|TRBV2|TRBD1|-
CASSSASGQFNEKLFF
TGTGCCAGCAGTTCTGCGTCGGGACAGTTTAATGAAAAACTGTTTTTT
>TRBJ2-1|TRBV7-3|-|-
CASSSTYEGYEQFF
TGTGCCAGCAGCTCCACCTATGAGGGATATGAGCAGTTCTTC
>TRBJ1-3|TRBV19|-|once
CASGGYSGNTIYF
TGTGCCAGTGGGGGCTACTCTGGAAACACCATATATTTT
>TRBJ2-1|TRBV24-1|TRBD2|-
CATSDPGLAGGPLFYNEQFF
TGTGCCACCAGTGATCCTGGACTAGCGGGGGGGCCTTTGTTCTACAATGAGCAGTTCTTC
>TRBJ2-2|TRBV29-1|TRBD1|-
CSASTGEYGTGELFF
TGCAGCGCAAGTACAGGGGAATACGGCACCGGGGAGCTGTTTTTT
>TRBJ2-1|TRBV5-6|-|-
CASTQGERDEQFF
TGTGCCAGCACCCAAGGGGAAAGGGATGAGCAGTTCTTC
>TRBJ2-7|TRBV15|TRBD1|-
CATSLGQGSYEQYF
TGTGCCACCAGCTTGGGACAGGGTTCCTACGAGCAGTACTTC
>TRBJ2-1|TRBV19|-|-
CASSSGGFSYNEQFF
TGTGCCAGTAGCTCAGGTGGATTCTCCTACAATGAGCAGTTCTTC
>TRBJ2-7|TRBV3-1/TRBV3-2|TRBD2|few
CASSQDWGMTSHYEQYF
TGTGCCAGCAGCCAAGATTGGGGGATGACTAGCCACTACGAGCAGTACTTC
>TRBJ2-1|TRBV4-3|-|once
CASSQEQISRGSYNEQFF
TGCGCCAGCAGCCAAGAGCAAATTTCCAGGGGCTCCTACAATGAGCAGTTCTTC
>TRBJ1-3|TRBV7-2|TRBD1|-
CASSSTGGGNTIYF
TGTGCCAGCAGCTCGACAGGGGGTGGAAACACCATATATTTT
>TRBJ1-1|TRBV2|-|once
CARSGVVNTEAFF
TGTGCCAGATCAGGGGTTGTGAACACTGAAGCTTTCTTT
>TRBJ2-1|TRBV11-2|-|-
CASSPPEAYNEQFF
TGTGCCAGCAGCCCCCCCGAGGCTTACAATGAGCAGTTCTTC
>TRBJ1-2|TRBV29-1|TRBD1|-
CSVEVQGAVNYGYTF
TGCAGCGTTGAAGTGCAGGGGGCGGTAAACTATGGCTACACCTTC
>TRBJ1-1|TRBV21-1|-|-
CASSKGVNTEAFF
TGTGCCAGCAGCAAAGGCGTGAACACTGAAGCTTTCTTT
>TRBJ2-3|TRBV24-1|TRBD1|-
CATTDDRGPADTQYF
TGTGCCACCACCGATGACAGGGGGCCTGCAGATACGCAGTATTTT
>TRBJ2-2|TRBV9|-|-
CASSVAQRADTGELFF
TGTGCCAGCAGCGTAGCACAGAGGGCGGACACCGGGGAGCTGTTTTTT
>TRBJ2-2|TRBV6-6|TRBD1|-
CASSPTGGRVGELFF
TGTGCCAGCAGCCCTACAGGGGGCAGGGTCGGGGAGCTGTTTTTT
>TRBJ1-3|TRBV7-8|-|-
CASSRDRPGNTIYF
TGTGCCAGCAGCCGCGACAGGCCAGGAAACACCATATATTTT
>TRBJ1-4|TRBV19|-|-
CASSRGITGNSQRTSHEKLFF
TGTGCCAGTAGTAGGGGCATAACCGGCAACTCTCAGAGAACATCCCATGAAAAACTGTTTTTT
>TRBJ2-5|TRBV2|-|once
CASRELLGGETQYF
TGTGCCAGCAGGGAGCTATTAGGAGGGGAGACCCAGTACTTC
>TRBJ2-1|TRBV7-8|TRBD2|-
CASSLRLAGALEQFF
TGTGCCAGCAGTCTCCGACTAGCGGGGGCCCTCGAGCAGTTCTTC
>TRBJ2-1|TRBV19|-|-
CASTVGGLGDEQFF
TGTGCCAGTACCGTAGGGGGATTAGGCGATGAGCAGTTCTTC
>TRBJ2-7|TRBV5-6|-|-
CASSFTGSEQYF
TGTGCCAGCAGCTTTACAGGTTCCGAGCAGTACTTC
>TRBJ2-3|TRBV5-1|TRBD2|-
CASSDLTSGPRGDTQYF
TGCGCCAGCAGCGACCTGACTAGCGGTCCTCGAGGAGATACGCAGTATTTT
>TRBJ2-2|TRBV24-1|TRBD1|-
CATSDPRTGATGELFF
TGTGCCACCAGTGATCCGAGGACAGGGGCGACCGGGGAGCTGTTTTTT
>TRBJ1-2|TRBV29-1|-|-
CSALIDGYTF
TGCAGCGCACTAATAGATGGCTACACCTTC
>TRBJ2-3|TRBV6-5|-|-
CASSYSAGNTDTQYF
TGTGCCAGCAGTTACTCGGCGGGCAACACAGATACGCAGTATTTT
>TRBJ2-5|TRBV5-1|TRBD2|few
CASSLAGGQETQYF
TGCGCCAGCAGCTTGGCGGGGGGTCAAGAGACCCAGTACTTC
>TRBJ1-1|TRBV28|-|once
CASSQQWGGAFF
TGTGCCAGCAGCCAACAATGGGGGGGAGCTTTCTTT